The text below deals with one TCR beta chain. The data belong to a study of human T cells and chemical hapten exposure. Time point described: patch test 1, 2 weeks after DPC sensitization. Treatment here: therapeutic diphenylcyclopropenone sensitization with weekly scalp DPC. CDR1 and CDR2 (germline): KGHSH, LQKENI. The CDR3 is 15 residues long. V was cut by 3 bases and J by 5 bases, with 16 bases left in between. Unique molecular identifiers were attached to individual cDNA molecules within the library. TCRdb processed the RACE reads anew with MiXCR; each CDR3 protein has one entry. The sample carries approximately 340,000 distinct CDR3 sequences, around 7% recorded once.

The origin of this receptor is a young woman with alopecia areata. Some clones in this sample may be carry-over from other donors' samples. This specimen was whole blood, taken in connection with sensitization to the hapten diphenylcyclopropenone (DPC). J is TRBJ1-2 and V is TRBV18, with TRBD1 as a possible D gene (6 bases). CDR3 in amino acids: CASSPGQPGGYGYTF. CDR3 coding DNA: TGTGCCAGCTCACCTGGACAGCCCGGTGGGTATGGCTACACCTTC.